Included here is one T cell receptor beta chain sequence, with context. Its antigen is unidentified. This sample was included in a study of blood T cells in healthy people across ages. The CDR3 extends over 14 amino acids. From germline, CDR1 is MDHEN and CDR2 SYDVKM. Deletions cut 1 base from V and 7 bases from J, with 14 bases between. Study conclusions and caveats: Both naive CD4+ cell counts and diversity were greater in long-lived donors than in aged donors.

A second PCR, run for about 7 to 11 cycles, used a sample-barcoded 5' primer plus a J-beta primer mix. MiXCR, run by TCRdb on the 5' RACE reads, gives a single entry per CDR3 protein. This table holds some 760,000 distinct CDR3 sequences, roughly 25% found once. This sample also belongs to another study, concerning T cells of mothers and their children. From that report: Second-PCR amplification with M1S added sample barcodes and 2-4 random nucleotides.

The chain combines TRBV28 with TRBJ2-7; a possible D gene is TRBD1 (6 bases). This clonotype originated in a boy aged 10-17 years in good health. Material: blood. The CDR3 region has the DNA TGTGCCAGCAGTTTATCCTGGGGGCCGGAGGAGCAGTACTTC. It specifies CASSLSWGPEEQYF.